The clone carrying this T cell receptor (beta chain) was found many times. Its antigen remains unknown. Breast cancer patients provided tissue from their axillary draining lymph nodes. TCRdb reprocessed the multiplex PCR reads with MiXCR, giving one entry per CDR3 protein. The data show under 150,000 distinct CDR3 sequences, just under 20% seen once. These data are taken from a study of breast tumors, draining lymph nodes, adjacent tissues. Germline assignment: CDR1 DFQATT and CDR2 SNEGSKA (reference sequence). This CDR3 has 13 residues. Trimming took 6 bases from V and 4 from J, leaving 13 bases between them. Study results and caveats: Data only fit, rather than demonstrated, lymph node origin of most tumor T cells. Luminal-like breast cancer showed significantly higher tumor–nontumor repertoire similarity than basal-like. Most tumor T cells seemingly derive from lymph node, then expand in tumor. Tumor TCR diversity was below lymph nodes but above nontumor tissue.

This clonotype was sampled from a female donor with breast cancer. Some clones in this sample may be carry-over from other donors' samples. The sample taken for sequencing was axillary lymph node tissue. The chain combines TRBV20-1 with TRBJ2-1; D is possibly TRBD1 (5 bases). CDR3 amino acids: CSADPTVYNEQFF. For the CDR3, the DNA is TGCAGTGCCGATCCGACAGTTTACAATGAGCAGTTCTTC.